What follows are 20 T cell receptor beta chains derived from one specimen sequenced in a study of CD8 T cells in Susac syndrome (dated by TCRdb to between 2017 and 2020). The library was prepared using the immunoSEQ multiplex PCR assay. RNA was extracted with the RNeasy kit and roughly 0.5 to 1 ug was reverse transcribed using random hexamers. Using fastp trimming at Q25 and MiXCR clonotype assembly, TCRdb reanalyzed the public sequencing data and kept in-frame beta chains. CDR3 protein sequences are deduplicated, and each keeps its most common genes and DNA. The sample table shows some 300,000 distinct CDR3 sequences, and around nine tenths are seen once. Of the sample, approximately 0.18% is held by the ten largest clones. Sequencing was carried out using CD8+ T cells from PBMCs. The source is a human donor with multiple sclerosis.

The chain employs TRBV28 and TRBJ2-1, with D possibly matching TRBD2 (6 bases). Deletions cut 5 bases from V and 0 bases from J, with 11 bases between. Germline CDR1 and CDR2: MDHEN and SYDVKM. This CDR3 is built from 15 residues. The CDR3 spells CASSADGSSYNEQFF. DNA of the CDR3: TGTGCCAGCAGTGCGGACGGGAGCTCCTACAATGAGCAGTTCTTC.

The V and J genes are TRBV4-3 and TRBJ2-6; D is undetermined. The length of the CDR3 is 18 residues. V lost 0 bases, J lost 1 base, and 13 bases lay in between. Germline loops: CDR1 LGHNA, CDR2 YSLEER. This CDR3 is CASSQDVPDVSGANVLTF. In DNA, the CDR3 is TGCGCCAGCAGCCAAGATGTCCCAGATGTATCTGGGGCCAACGTCCTGACTTTC.

This clonotype was detected only once. V gene TRBV27 combines with J gene TRBJ2-7; no clear D. The CDR3 totals 14 residues. V was pared by 0 bases and J by 3 bases, with 9 bases between. The V gene's germline CDR1 is MNHEY and CDR2 SMNVEV (reference sequence). The CDR3 DNA reads TGTGCCAGCAGTTTATCCCCATTCAACTACGAGCAGTACTTC. Translating it yields CASSLSPFNYEQYF.

The chain couples TRBV20-1 to TRBJ2-3, with D perhaps matching TRBD2 (5 bases). Deletions cut 0 bases from V and 2 bases from J, with 15 bases between. This CDR3 contains 16 residues. Germline lookup yields CDR1 DFQATT and CDR2 SNEGSKA (reference sequence). In DNA form, the CDR3 reads TGCAGTGCTAGAGATACTCTAGCTGGTAACACAGATACGCAGTATTTT. This codes for CSARDTLAGNTDTQYF.

The rearrangement uses TRBV7-9 and TRBJ2-7; TRBD1 matches at 8 bases. Germline V CDR1 and CDR2: SEHNR, FQNEAQ (reference sequence). V gave up 5 bases and J gave up 4 bases; unmatched junction bases: 7. The CDR3 contains 14 residues. CDR3 sequence (DNA): TGTGCCAGCAGCGAGCTGGACAGGGTTTACGAGCAGTACTTC. Protein: CASSELDRVYEQYF.

This clonotype was observed a handful of times. The gene calls are TRBV19 and TRBJ1-6; no definite D call. The V end lost 3 bases, the J end lost 6 bases, and 3 bases lay between the germline ends. Germline V gene lookup returns CDR1 LNHDA and CDR2 SQIVND (reference sequence). The CDR3 is 12 residues long. The CDR3 loop reads CASSIGNSPLHF. Written as DNA, the CDR3 is TGTGCCAGTAGTATTGGTAATTCACCCCTCCACTTT.

This clonotype was picked up one time. The chain recombines TRBV27 with TRBJ2-3; unclear D gene. This CDR3 is 14 amino acids long. CDR1 and CDR2 from the germline V gene are MNHEY and SMNVEV (reference sequence). Trimming removed 3 bases at V and 2 bases at J, with 9 bases between. The CDR3 coding sequence is TGTGCCAGCAGTTTCCAACAATACACAGATACGCAGTATTTT. It specifies CASSFQQYTDTQYF.

The gene calls are TRBV27 and TRBJ2-6, with D unclear. CDR1 is MNHEY, CDR2 SMNVEV, per germline (reference sequence). Trimming shortened V by 2 bases and J by 3 bases, and 8 bases separated the two germline ends. The CDR3 sequence is 15 residues long. This CDR3 is CASSLIGFGANVLTF. The CDR3 bases are TGTGCCAGCAGTTTAATTGGGTTTGGGGCCAACGTCCTGACTTTC.

The chain carries TRBV19 and TRBJ2-1; 8 bases align to TRBD2. Unmatched junction bases numbered 4, after V lost 3 bases and J lost 3 bases. CDR1 and CDR2 from the germline V gene are LNHDA and SQIVND (reference sequence). The CDR3 length is 15 residues. The CDR3 protein is CASSISTSGYNEQFF. The CDR3 DNA follows: TGTGCCAGTAGTATCTCAACTAGCGGCTACAATGAGCAGTTCTTC.

This chain uses TRBV3-1 with TRBJ2-5; D unclear. CDR1 and CDR2 (germline): LGHDT, YNNKEL (reference sequence). Trimming removed 0 bases from V and 1 base from J, with 6 bases in between. The CDR3 totals 14 residues. CDR3 in amino acids: CASSQETIQETQYF. The CDR3, as DNA: TGTGCCAGCAGCCAAGAAACCATCCAAGAGACCCAGTACTTC.

V is TRBV2 and J is TRBJ2-7, with a possible D match to TRBD2 (5 bases). This CDR3 contains 13 residues. Germline-derived CDR1 and CDR2 are SNHLY and FYNNEI. Deletions cut 7 bases from V and 3 bases from J, with 13 bases between. CDR3 protein: CASKEFGVYEQYF. The CDR3 DNA sequence: TGTGCCAGCAAGGAGTTCGGGGTCTACGAGCAGTACTTC.

The chain is built from TRBV11-2 and TRBJ2-1, with 12 bases that match TRBD2. Germline V gene lookup returns CDR1 SGHAT and CDR2 FQNNGV. The V segment lost 4 bases and the J segment 6 bases; nucleotides outside the gene matches: 4. The CDR3 is 15 amino acids. The CDR3 spells CASSSSGGAFNEQFF. The CDR3 nucleotides read TGTGCCAGCAGCTCTAGCGGGGGGGCCTTCAATGAGCAGTTCTTC.

V gene TRBV6-5 combines with J gene TRBJ1-2, with D unresolved. Per the germline V gene, CDR1 is MNHEY and CDR2 is SVGAGI. The germline V and J ends were trimmed by 0 bases and 4 bases, with 12 bases remaining between them. The CDR3 spans 15 residues. The CDR3 spells CASSYSGDGVYGYTF. In nucleotides, the CDR3 is TGTGCCAGCAGTTACTCAGGTGATGGTGTCTATGGCTACACCTTC.

The J gene is TRBJ2-7, the V gene TRBV4-1, with D hard to call. The CDR3 runs to 15 residues. Germline V gives CDR1 MGHRA, CDR2 YSYEKL. V was pared by 0 bases and J by 6 bases, with 15 bases between. DNA for the CDR3: TGCGCCAGCAGCCAAGATCCGAGTTGGCAGCGCGAGCAGTACTTC. Protein sequence: CASSQDPSWQREQYF.

This chain uses TRBV25-1 with TRBJ1-5; no firm D call. Between the trimmed V and J ends, which lost 1 base and 6 bases, there was a span of 16 bases. Germline assignment: CDR1 MGHDK and CDR2 SYGVNS. The CDR3 is 16 residues long. The chain's CDR3 is CASSESRGRDSQPQHF. DNA for the CDR3: TGTGCCAGCAGTGAATCCCGAGGGCGGGATAGTCAGCCCCAGCATTTT.

This rearrangement joins TRBV28 to TRBJ2-7; 8 positions match TRBD2. There are 15 residues in the CDR3. V lost 3 bases and J lost 0; bases outside the gene matches: 4. Germline loops: CDR1 MDHEN, CDR2 SYDVKM. CDR3 bases: TGTGCCAGCAGTTTTAGGCGGGAGGTCTCCTACGAGCAGTACTTC. The encoded protein is CASSFRREVSYEQYF.

V gene TRBV20-1 combines with J gene TRBJ2-1; 14 nucleotides align to TRBD2. The trim removed 5 bases at V and 2 bases at J, leaving 11 bases unmatched. Germline-derived CDR1 and CDR2 are DFQATT and SNEGSKA (reference sequence). CDR3 length: 18 residues. In DNA form, the CDR3 reads TGCAGTGCTCCTCCCGGACTAGCGGGGGGCCTACCCTACAATGAGCAGTTCTTC. Its translation is CSAPPGLAGGLPYNEQFF.

The chain recombines TRBV9 with TRBJ1-1; D unresolved. CDR3 length equals 12 residues. Trimming cost V 5 bases and J 4 bases, with 9 bases left between them. Germline loops: CDR1 SGDLS, CDR2 YYNGEE. CDR3 sequence reads: CASSGYGTEAFF. The DNA for the CDR3 is TGTGCCAGCAGTGGTTACGGCACTGAAGCTTTCTTT.

The genes are TRBV9 and TRBJ2-7, with 8 bases aligning to TRBD1. This CDR3 region has 14 residues. Germline V gene sequence: CDR1 SGDLS, CDR2 YYNGEE. V gave up 5 bases and J gave up 3 bases; unmatched junction bases: 7. As DNA, the CDR3 is TGTGCCAGCAGTGGACAGGGCGGGAACTACGAGCAGTACTTC. Its protein is CASSGQGGNYEQYF. Together with reference TRBV9 and TRBJ2-7, the CDR3 gives the full variable domain: DSGVTQTPKHLITATGQRVTLRCSPRSGDLSVYWYQQSLDQGLQFLIQYYNGEERAKGNILERFSAQQFPDLHSELNLSSLELGDSALYFCASSGQGGNYEQYFGPGTRLTVT.

V usage is TRBV20-1 and J usage is TRBJ2-7, with a possible D match to TRBD2 (5 bases). The CDR3 has 12 amino acids. Deletions cut 7 bases from V and 2 bases from J, with 12 bases between. From germline, CDR1 is DFQATT and CDR2 SNEGSKA (reference sequence). DNA for the CDR3: TGCAGTGTCGCGGGTACCACCTACGAGCAGTACTTC. Translation gives CSVAGTTYEQYF.